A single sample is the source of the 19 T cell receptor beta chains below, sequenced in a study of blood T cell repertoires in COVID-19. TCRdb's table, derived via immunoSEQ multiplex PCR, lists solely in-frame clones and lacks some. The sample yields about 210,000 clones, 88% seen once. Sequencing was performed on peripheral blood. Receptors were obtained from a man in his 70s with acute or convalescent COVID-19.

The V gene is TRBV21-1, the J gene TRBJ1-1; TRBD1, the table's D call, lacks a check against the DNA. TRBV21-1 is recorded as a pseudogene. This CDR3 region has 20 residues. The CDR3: CASSKKLLGATKCLNTEAFF. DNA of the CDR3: TGTGCCAGCAGCAAAAAGTTGTTGGGGGCCACAAAATGCTTGAACACTGAAGCTTTCTTT.

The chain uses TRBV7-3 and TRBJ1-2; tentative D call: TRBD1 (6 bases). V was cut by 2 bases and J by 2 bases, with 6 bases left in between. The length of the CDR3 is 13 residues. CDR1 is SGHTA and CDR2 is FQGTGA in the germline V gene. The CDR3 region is CASSLGQNYGYTF. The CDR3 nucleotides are TGTGCCAGCAGCTTAGGACAGAACTATGGCTACACCTTC.

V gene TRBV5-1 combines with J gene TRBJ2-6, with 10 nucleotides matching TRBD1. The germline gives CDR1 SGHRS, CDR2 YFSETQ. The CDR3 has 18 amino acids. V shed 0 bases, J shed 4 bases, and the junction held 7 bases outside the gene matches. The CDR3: CASSLDGTGASGANVLTF. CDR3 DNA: TGCGCCAGCAGCTTGGATGGGACAGGGGCCTCAGGGGCCAACGTCCTGACTTTC.

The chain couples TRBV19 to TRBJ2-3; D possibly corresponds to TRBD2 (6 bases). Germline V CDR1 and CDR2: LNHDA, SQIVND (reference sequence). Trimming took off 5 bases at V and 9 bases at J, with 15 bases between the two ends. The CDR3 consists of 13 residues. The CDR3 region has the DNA TGTGCCAGTAGTGGCAGATGGCGGGGAACGCAGTATTTT. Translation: CASSGRWRGTQYF.

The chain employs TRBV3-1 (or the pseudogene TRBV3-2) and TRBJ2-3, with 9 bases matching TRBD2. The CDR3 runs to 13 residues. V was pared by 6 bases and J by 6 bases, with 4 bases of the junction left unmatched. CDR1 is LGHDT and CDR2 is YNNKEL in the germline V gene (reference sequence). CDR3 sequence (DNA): TGTGCCAGCAGGGAAGCGGGAGGCGATACGCAGTATTTT. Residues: CASREAGGDTQYF.

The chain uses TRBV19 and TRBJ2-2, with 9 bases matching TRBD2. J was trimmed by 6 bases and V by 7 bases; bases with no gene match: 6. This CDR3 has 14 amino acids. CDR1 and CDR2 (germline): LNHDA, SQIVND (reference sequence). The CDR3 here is CASTPRTSAGELFF. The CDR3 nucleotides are TGTGCCAGTACTCCCCGGACTAGCGCCGGGGAGCTGTTTTTT. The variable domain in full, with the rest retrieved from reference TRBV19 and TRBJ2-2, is DGGITQSPKYLFRKEGQNVTLSCEQNLNHDAMYWYRQDPGQGLRLIYYSQIVNDFQKGDIAEGYSVSREKKESFPLTVTSAQKNPTAFYLCASTPRTSAGELFFGEGSRLTVL.

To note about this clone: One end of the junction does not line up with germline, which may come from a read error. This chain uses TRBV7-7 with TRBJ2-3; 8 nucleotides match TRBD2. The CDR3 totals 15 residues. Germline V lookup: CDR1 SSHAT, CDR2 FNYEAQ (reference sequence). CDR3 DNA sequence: TGTGCTAGCAGCTTAGGCGGGGGGCCCACAGATACGCAGTATTTT. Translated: CASSLGGGPTDTQYF. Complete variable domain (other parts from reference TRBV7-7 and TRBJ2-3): GAGVSQSPRYKVTKRGQDVTLRCDPISSHATLYWYQQALGQGPEFLTYFNYEAQPDKSGLPSDRFSAERPEGSISTLTIQRTEQRDSAMYRCASSLGGGPTDTQYFGPGTRLTVL.

The CDR3 reads CASSLTNRMNTEAFF. DNA for the CDR3: TGCGCCAGCAGCTTGACGAACAGAATGAACACTGAAGCTTTCTTT. J is TRBJ1-1 and V is TRBV5-1; D is unresolved. Germline V gives CDR1 SGHRS, CDR2 YFSETQ. CDR3 length equals 15 residues. V lost 1 base, J lost 0 bases, and 10 bases lay in between. The full variable domain, rest sourced from reference TRBV5-1 and TRBJ1-1, is KAGVTQTPRYLIKTRGQQVTLSCSPISGHRSVSWYQQTPGQGLQFLFEYFSETQRNKGNFPGRFSGRQFSNSRSEMNVSTLELGDSALYLCASSLTNRMNTEAFFGQGTRLTVV.

DNA for the CDR3: TGTGCCAGCAGTGAAATGAGCGCCATCACAGATACGCAGTATTTT. Protein: CASSEMSAITDTQYF. This chain joins TRBV6-1 and TRBJ2-3; D remains unclear. Germline values: CDR1 MNHNS, CDR2 SASEGT. The CDR3 has 15 amino acids. V was clipped by 2 bases and J by 2 bases, with 11 bases between them.

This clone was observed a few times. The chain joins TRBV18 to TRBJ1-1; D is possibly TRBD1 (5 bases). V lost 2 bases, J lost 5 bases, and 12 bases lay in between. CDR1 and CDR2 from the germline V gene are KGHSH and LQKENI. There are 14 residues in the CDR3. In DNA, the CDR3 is TGTGCCAGCTCACCAAATGCGGGGGAGACTGAAGCTTTCTTT. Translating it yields CASSPNAGETEAFF.

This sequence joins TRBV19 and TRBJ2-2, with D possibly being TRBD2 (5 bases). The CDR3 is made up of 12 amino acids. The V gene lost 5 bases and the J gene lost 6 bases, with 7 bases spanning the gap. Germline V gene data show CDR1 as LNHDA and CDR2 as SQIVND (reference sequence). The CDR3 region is CASSLEAGELFF. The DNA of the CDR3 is TGTGCCAGTAGTCTGGAGGCCGGGGAGCTGTTTTTT.

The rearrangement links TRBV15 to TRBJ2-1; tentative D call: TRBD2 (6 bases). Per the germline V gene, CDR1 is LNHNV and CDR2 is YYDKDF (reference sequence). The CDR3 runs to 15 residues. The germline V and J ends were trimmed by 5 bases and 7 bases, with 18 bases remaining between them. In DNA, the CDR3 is TGTGCCACCAGCCCCAACCCGGGACTCCTTAATGAGCAGTTCTTC. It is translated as CATSPNPGLLNEQFF.

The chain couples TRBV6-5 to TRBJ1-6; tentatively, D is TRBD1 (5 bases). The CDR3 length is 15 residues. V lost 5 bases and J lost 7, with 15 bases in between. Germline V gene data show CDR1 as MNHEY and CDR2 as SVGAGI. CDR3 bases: TGTGCCAGCAGTATAAACTCGGACACGAATTCACCCCTCCACTTT. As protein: CASSINSDTNSPLHF.

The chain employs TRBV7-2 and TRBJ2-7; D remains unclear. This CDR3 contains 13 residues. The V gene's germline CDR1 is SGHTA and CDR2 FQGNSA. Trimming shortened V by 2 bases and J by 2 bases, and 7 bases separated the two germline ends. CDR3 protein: CASSLTVPYEQYF. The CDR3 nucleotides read TGTGCCAGCAGCTTAACAGTTCCCTACGAGCAGTACTTC. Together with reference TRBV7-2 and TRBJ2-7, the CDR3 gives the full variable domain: GAGVSQSPSNKVTEKGKDVELRCDPISGHTALYWYRQSLGQGLEFLIYFQGNSAPDKSGLPSDRFSAERTGGSVSTLTIQRTQQEDSAVYLCASSLTVPYEQYFGPGTRLTVT.

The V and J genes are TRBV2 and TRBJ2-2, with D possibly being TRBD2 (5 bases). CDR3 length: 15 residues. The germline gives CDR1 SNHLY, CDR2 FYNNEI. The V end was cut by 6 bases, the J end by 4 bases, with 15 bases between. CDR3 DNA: TGTGCCAGCAGGGCGGGCAGTTTTGGCACCGGGGAGCTGTTTTTT. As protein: CASRAGSFGTGELFF.

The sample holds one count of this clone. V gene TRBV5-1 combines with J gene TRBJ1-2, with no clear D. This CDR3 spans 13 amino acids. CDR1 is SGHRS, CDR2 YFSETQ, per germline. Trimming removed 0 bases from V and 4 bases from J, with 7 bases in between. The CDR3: CASSLAGFYGYTF. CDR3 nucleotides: TGCGCCAGCAGCTTGGCGGGGTTCTATGGCTACACCTTC.

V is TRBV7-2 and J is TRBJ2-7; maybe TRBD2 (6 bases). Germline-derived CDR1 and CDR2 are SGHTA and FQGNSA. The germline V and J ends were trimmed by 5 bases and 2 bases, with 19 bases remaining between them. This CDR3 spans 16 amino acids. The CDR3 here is CASSAALGAGTYEQYF. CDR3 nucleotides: TGTGCCAGCAGCGCGGCCTTGGGAGCGGGCACCTACGAGCAGTACTTC.

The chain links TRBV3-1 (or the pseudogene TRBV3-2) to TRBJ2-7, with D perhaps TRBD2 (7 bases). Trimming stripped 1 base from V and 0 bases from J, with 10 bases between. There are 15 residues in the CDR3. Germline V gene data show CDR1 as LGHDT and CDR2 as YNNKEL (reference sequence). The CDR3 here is CASSQGGGGSYEQYF. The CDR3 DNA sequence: TGTGCCAGCAGCCAAGGGGGAGGGGGCTCCTACGAGCAGTACTTC.

The CDR3 spells CASSPDRDLTF. The CDR3 DNA follows: TGTGCCAGCTCACCCGACAGGGATCTAACCTTC. The chain couples TRBV18 to TRBJ1-2, with TRBD1 identical over 7 bases. Germline-derived CDR1 and CDR2 are KGHSH and LQKENI. Unmatched junction bases numbered 6, after V lost 3 bases and J lost 14 bases. The CDR3 contains 11 residues.